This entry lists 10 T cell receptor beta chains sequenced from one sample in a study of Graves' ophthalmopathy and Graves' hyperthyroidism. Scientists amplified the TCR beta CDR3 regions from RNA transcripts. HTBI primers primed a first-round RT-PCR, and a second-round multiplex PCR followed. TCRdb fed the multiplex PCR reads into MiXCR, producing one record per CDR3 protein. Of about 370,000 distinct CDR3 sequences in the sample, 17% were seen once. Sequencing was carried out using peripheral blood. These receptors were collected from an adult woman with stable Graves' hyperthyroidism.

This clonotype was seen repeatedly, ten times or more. The CDR3 sequence is CASSEIGGTGELFF. The CDR3 bases are TGCGCCAGCAGTGAGATTGGGGGCACCGGGGAGCTGTTTTTT. The rearrangement joins TRBV10-1 to TRBJ2-2; D assignment may be TRBD1 or TRBD2 (5 bases each). The CDR3 is made up of 14 amino acids. CDR1 and CDR2 from the germline V gene are WNHNN and SYGVQD (reference sequence). Trimming took 2 bases from V and 4 from J, leaving 8 bases between them.

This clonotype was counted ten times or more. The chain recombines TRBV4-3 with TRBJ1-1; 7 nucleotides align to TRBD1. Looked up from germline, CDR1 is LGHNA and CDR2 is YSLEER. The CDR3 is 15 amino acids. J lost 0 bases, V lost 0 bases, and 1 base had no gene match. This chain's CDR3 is CASSQEQGMNTEAFF. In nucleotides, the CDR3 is TGCGCCAGCAGCCAAGAACAGGGGATGAACACTGAAGCTTTCTTT.

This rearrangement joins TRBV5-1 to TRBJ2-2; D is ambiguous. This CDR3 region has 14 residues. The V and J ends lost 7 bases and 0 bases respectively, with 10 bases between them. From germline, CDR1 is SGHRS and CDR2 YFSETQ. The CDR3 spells CASVIGPNTGELFF. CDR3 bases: TGCGCCAGCGTCATAGGCCCGAACACCGGGGAGCTGTTTTTT. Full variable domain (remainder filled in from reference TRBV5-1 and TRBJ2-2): KAGVTQTPRYLIKTRGQQVTLSCSPISGHRSVSWYQQTPGQGLQFLFEYFSETQRNKGNFPGRFSGRQFSNSRSEMNVSTLELGDSALYLCASVIGPNTGELFFGEGSRLTVL.

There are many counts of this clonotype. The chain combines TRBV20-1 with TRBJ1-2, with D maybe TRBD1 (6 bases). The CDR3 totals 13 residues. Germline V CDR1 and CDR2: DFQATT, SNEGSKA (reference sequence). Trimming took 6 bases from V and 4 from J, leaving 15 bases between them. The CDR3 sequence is CSAGRGGGYGYTF. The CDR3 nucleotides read TGCAGTGCCGGGAGGGGGGGCGGCTATGGCTACACCTTC.

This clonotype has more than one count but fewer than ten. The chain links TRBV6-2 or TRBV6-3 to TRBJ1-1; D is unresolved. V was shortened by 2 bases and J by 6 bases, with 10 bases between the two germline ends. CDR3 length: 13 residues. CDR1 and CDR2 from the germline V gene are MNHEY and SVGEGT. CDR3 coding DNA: TGTGCCAGCAGTTACGTAGCAATCCCTGAAGCTTTCTTT. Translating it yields CASSYVAIPEAFF.

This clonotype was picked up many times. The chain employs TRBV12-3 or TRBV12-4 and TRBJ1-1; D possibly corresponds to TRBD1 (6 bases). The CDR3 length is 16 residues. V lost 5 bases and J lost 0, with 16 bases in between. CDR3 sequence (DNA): TGTGCCAGCAGTACCGCACTGCAGGGGCTGAACACTGAAGCTTTCTTT. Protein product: CASSTALQGLNTEAFF.

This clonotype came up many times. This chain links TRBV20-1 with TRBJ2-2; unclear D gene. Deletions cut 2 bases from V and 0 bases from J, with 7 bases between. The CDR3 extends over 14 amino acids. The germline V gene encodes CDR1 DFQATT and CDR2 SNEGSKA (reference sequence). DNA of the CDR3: TGCAGTGCTAGACGACCTACGAACACCGGGGAGCTGTTTTTT. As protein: CSARRPTNTGELFF.

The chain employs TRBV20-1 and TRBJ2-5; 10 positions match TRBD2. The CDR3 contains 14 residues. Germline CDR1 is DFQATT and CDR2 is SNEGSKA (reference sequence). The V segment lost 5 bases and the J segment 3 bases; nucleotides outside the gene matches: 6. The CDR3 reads CSAYSGGTKETQYF. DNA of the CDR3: TGCAGTGCTTATAGCGGGGGGACTAAAGAGACCCAGTACTTC.

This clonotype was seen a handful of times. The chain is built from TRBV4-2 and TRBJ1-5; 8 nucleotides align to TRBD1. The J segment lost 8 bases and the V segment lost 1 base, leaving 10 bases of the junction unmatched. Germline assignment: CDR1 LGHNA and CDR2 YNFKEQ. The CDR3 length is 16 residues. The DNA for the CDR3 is TGTGCCAGCAGCCAAGTTCACCAGGGGGCGAAGGAGCCCCAGCATTTT. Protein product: CASSQVHQGAKEPQHF.

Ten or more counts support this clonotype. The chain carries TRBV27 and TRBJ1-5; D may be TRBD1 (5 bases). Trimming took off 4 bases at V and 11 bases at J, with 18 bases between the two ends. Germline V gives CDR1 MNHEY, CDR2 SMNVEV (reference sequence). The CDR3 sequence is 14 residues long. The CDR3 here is CASSSGRGVRTQHF. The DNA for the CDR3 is TGTGCCAGCAGTTCAGGGCGAGGGGTTCGGACCCAGCATTTT.